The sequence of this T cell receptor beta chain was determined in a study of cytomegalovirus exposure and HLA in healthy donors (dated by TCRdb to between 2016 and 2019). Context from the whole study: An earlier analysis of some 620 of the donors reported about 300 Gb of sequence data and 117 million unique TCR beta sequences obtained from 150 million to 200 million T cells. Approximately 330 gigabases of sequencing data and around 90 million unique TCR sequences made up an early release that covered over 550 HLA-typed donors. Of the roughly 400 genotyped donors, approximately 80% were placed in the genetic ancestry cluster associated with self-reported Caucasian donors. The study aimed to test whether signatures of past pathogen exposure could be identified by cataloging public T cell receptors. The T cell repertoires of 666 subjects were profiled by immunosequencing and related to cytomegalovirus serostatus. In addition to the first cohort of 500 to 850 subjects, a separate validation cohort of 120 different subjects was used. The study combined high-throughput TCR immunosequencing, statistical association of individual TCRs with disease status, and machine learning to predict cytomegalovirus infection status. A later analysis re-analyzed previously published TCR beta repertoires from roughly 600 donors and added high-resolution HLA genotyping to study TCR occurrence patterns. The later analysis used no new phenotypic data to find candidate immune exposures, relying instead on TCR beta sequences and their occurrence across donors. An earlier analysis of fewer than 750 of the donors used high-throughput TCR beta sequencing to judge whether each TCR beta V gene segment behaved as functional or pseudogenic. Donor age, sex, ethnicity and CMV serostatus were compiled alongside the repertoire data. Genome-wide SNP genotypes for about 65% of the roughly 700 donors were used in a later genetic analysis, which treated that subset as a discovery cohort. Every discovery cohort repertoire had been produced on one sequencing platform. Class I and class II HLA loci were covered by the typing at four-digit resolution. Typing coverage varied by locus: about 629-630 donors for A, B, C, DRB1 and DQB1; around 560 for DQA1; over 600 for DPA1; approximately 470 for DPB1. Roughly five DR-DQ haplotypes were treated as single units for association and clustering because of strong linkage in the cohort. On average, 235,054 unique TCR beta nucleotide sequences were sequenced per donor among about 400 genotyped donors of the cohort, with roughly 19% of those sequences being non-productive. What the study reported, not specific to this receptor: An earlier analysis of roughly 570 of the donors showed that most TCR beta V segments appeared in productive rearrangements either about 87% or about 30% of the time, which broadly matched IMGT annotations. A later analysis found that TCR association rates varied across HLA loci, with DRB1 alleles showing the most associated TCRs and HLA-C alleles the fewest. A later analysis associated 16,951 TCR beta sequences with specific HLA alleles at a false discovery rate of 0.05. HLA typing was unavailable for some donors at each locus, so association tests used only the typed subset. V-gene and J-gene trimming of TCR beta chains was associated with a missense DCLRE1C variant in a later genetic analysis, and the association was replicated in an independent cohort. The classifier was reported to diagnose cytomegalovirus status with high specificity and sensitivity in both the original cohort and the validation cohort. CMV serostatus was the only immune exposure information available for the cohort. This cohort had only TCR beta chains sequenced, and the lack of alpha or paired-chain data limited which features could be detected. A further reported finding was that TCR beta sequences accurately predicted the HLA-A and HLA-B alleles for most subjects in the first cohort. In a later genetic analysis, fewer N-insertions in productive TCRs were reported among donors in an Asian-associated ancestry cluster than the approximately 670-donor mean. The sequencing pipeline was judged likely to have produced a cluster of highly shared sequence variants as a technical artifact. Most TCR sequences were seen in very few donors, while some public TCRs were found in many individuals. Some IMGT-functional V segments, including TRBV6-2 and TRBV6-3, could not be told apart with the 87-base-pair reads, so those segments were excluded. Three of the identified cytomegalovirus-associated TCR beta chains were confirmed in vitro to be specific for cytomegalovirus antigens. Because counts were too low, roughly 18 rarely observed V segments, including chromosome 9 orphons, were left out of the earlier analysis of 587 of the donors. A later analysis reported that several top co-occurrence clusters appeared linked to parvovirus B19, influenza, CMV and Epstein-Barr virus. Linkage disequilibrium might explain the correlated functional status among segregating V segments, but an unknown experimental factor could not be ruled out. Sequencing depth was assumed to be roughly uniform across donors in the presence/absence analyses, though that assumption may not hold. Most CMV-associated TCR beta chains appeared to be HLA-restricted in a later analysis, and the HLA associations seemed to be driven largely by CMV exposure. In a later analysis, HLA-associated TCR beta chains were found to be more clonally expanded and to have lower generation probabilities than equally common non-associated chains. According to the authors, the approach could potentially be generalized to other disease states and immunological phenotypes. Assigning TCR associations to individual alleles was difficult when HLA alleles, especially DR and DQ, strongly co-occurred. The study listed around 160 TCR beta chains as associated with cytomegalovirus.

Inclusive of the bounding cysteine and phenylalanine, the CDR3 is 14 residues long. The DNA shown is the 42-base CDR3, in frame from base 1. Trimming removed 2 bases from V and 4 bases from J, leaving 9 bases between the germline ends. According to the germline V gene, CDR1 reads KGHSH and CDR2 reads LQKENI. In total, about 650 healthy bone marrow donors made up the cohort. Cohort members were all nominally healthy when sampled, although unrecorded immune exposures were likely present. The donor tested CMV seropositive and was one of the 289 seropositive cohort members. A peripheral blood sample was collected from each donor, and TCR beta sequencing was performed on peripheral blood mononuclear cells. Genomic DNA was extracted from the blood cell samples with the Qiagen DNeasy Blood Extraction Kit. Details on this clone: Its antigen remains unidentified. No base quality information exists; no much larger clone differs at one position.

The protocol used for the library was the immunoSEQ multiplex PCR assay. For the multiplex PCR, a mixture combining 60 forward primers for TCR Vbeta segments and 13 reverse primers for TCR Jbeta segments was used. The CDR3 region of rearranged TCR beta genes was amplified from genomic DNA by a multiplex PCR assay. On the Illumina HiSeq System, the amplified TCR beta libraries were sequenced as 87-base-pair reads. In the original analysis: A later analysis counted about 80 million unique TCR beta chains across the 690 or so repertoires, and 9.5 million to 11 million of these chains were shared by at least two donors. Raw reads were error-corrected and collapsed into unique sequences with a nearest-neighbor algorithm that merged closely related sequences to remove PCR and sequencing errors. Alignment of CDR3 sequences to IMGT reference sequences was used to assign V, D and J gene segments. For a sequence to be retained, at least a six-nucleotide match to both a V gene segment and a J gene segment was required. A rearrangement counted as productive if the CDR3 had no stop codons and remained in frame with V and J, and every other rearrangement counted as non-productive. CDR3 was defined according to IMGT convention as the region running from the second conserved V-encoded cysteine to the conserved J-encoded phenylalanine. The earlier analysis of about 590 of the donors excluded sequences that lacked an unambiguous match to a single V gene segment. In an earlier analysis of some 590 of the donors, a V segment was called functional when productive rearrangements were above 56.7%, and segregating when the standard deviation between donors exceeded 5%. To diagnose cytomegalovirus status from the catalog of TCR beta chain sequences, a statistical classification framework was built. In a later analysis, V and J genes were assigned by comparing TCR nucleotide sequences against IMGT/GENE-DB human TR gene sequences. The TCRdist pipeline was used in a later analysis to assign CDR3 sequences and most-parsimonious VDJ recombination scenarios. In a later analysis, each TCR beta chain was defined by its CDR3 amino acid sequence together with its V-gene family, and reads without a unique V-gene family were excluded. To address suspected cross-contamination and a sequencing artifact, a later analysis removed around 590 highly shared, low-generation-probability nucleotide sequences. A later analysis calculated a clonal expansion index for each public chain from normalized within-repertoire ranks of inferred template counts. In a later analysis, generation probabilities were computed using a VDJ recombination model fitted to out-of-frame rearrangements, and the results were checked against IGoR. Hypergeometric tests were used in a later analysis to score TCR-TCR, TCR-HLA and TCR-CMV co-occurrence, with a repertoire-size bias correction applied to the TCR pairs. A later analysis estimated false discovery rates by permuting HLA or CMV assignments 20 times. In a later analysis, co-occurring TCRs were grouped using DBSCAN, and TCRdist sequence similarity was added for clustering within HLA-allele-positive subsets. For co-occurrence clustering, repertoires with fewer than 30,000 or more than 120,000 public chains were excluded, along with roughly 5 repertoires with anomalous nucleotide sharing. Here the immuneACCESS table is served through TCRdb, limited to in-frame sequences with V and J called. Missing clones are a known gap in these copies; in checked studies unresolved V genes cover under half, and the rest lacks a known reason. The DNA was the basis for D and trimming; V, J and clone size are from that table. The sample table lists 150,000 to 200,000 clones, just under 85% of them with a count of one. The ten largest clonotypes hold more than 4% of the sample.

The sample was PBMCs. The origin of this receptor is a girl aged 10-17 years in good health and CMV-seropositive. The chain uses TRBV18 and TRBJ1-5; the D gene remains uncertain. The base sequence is TGTGCCAGCTCACCATGGAGGGTAAATCAGCCCCAGCATTTT. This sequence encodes CASSPWRVNQPQHF.